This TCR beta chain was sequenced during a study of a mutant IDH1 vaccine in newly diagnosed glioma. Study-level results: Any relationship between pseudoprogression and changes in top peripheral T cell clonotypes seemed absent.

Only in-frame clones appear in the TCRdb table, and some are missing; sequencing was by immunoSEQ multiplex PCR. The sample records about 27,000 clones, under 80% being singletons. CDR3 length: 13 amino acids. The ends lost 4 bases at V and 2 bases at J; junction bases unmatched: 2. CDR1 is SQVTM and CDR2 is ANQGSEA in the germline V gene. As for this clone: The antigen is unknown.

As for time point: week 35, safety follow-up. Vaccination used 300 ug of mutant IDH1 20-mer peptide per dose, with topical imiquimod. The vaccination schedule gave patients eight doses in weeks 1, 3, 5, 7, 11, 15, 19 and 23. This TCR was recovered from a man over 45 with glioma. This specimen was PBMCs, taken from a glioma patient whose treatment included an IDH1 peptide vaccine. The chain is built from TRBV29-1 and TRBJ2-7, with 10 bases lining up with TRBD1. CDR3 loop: CSVGQGAAYEQYF. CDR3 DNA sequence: TGCAGCGTTGGACAGGGGGCGGCCTACGAGCAGTACTTC.